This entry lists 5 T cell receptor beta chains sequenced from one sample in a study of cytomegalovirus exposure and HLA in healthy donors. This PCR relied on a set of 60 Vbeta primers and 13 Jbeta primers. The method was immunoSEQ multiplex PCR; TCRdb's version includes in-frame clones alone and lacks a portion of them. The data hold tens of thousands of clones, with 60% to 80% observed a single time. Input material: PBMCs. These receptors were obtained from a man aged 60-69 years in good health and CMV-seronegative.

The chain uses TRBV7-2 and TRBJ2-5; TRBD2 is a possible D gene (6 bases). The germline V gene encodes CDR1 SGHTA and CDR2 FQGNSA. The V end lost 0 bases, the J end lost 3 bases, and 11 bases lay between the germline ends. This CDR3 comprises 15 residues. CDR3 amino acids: CASSLAGTFKETQYF. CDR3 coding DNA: TGTGCCAGCAGCTTAGCGGGGACTTTTAAAGAGACCCAGTACTTC.

This CDR3 is CASSQVVWTRLYAGANVLTF. CDR3 coding DNA: TGCGCCAGCAGCCAAGTGGTTTGGACAAGATTATATGCTGGGGCCAACGTCCTGACTTTC. The chain recombines TRBV4-1 with TRBJ2-6, with D maybe TRBD1 (5 bases). The CDR3 is 20 amino acids. V was trimmed by 1 base and J by 2 bases, leaving 21 bases between them. Germline V gene lookup returns CDR1 MGHRA and CDR2 YSYEKL.

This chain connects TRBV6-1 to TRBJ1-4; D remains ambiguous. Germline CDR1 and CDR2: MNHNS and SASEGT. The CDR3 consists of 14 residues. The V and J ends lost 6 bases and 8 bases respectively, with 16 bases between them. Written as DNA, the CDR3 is TGTGCCAGCAGGACTCGAGGCGGGGAGGAAAAACTGTTTTTT. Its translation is CASRTRGGEEKLFF.

CDR3 loop: CASTLGQGRRGEKLFF. Written as DNA, the CDR3 is TGTGCCAGCACCCTAGGACAGGGGCGGCGAGGGGAAAAACTGTTTTTT. This chain links TRBV7-2 with TRBJ1-4; 9 positions match TRBD1. CDR3 length equals 16 residues. V lost 7 bases, J lost 8 bases, and 14 bases stayed unmatched. Germline V gene sequence: CDR1 SGHTA, CDR2 FQGNSA.

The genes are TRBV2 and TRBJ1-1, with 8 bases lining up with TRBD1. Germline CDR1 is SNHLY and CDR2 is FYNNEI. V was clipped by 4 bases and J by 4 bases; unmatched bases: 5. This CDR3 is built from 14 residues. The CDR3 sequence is CASSVGQGITEAFF. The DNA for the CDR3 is TGTGCCAGCAGTGTAGGACAGGGAATCACTGAAGCTTTCTTT.